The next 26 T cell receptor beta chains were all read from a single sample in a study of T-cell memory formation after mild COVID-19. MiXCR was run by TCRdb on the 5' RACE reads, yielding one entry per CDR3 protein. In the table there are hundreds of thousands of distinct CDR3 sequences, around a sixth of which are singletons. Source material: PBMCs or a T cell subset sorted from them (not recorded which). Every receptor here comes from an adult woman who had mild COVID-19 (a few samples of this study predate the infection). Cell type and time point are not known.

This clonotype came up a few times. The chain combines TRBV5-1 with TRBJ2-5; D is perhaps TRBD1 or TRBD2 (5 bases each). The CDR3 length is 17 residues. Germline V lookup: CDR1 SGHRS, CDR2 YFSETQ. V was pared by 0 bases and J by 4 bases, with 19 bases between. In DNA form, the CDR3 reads TGCGCCAGCAGCTTGGGGGTCGGGTCCCAGAGGGGAGAGACCCAGTACTTC. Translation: CASSLGVGSQRGETQYF.

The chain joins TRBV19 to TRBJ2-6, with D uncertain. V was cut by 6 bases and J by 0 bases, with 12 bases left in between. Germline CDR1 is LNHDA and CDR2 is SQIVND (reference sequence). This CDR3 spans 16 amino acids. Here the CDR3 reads CASSKPVYSGANVLTF. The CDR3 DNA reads TGTGCCAGTAGCAAGCCTGTGTACTCTGGGGCCAACGTCCTGACTTTC.

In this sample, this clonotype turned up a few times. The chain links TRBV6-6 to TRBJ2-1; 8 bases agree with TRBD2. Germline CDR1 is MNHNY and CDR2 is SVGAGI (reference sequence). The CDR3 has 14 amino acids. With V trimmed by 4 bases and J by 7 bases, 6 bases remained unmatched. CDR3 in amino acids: CASSSGLEGNEQFF. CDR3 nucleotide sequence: TGTGCCAGCAGTTCGGGACTAGAAGGGAATGAGCAGTTCTTC.

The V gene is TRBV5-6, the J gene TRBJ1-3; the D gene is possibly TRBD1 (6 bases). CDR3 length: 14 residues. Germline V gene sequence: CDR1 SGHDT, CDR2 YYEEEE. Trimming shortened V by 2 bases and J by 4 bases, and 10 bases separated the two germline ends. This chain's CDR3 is CASSFGGWGNTIYF. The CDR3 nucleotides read TGTGCCAGCAGCTTCGGGGGCTGGGGAAACACCATATATTTT.

CDR3 sequence: CSSVLGQSNQPQHF. The CDR3 nucleotides read TGCAGTTCAGTACTTGGACAGAGCAATCAGCCCCAGCATTTT. The rearrangement links TRBV20-1 to TRBJ1-5, with TRBD1 as a possible D gene (6 bases). From germline, CDR1 is DFQATT and CDR2 SNEGSKA (reference sequence). This CDR3 region has 14 residues. The V end lost 8 bases, the J end lost 1 base, and 15 bases lay between the germline ends.

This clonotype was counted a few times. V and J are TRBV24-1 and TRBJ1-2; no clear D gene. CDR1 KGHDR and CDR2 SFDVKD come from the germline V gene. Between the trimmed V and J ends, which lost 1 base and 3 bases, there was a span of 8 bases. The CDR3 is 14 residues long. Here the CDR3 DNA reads TGTGCCACCAGTGATTTAACGACGGACTATGGCTACACCTTC. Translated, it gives CATSDLTTDYGYTF.

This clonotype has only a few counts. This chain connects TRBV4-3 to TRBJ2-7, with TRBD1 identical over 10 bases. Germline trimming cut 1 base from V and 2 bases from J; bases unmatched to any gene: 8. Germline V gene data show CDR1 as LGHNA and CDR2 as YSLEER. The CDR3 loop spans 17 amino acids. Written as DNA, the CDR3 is TGCGCCAGCAGCCAAGTCTGGGGCGGGACAGGGGCCTACGAGCAGTACTTC. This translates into CASSQVWGGTGAYEQYF.

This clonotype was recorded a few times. The CDR3 DNA reads TGCAGTGCTAGAGAAACTCATCGTCAGGAGACCCAGTACTTC. This gives the protein CSARETHRQETQYF. V gene TRBV20-1 combines with J gene TRBJ2-5; D is ambiguous. The germline V and J ends were trimmed by 0 bases and 5 bases, with 13 bases remaining between them. In germline, CDR1 is DFQATT, CDR2 SNEGSKA (reference sequence). This CDR3 is built from 14 residues.

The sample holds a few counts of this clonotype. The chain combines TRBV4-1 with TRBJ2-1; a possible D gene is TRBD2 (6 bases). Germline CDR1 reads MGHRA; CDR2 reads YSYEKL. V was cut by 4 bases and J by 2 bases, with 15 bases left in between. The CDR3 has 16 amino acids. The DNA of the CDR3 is TGCGCCAGCAGCCCCTTTGGGACTGGGGCCTACAATGAGCAGTTCTTC. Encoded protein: CASSPFGTGAYNEQFF.

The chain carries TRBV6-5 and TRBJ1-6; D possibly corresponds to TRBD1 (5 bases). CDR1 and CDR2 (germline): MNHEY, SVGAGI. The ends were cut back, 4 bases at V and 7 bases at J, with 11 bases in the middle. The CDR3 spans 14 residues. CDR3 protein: CASSFGASNSPLHF. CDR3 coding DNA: TGTGCCAGCAGTTTTGGGGCCTCAAATTCACCCCTCCACTTT.

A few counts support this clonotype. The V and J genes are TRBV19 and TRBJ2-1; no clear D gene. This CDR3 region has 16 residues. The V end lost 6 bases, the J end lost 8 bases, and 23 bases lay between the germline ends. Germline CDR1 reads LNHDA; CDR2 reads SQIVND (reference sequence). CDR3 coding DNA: TGTGCCAGTAGCTGGCGAGGAGTCTCCCAGGTCGATGAGCAGTTCTTC. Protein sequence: CASSWRGVSQVDEQFF.

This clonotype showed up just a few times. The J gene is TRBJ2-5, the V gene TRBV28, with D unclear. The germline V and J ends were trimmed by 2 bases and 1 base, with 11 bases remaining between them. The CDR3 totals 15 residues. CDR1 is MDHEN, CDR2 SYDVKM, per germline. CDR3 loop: CASSLMVNLQETQYF. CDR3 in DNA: TGTGCCAGCAGTTTAATGGTTAACCTCCAAGAGACCCAGTACTTC.

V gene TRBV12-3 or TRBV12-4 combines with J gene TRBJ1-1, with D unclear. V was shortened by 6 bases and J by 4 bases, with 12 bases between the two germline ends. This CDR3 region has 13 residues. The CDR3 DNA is TGTGCCAGCAGCTTCTCAGGTGGCACTGAAGCTTTCTTT. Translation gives CASSFSGGTEAFF.

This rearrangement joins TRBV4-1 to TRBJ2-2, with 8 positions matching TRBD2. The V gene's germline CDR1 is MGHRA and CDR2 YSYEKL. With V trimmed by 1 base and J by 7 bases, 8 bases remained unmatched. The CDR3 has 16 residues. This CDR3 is CASSQVEAGDNGELFF. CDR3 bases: TGCGCCAGCAGCCAAGTCGAAGCGGGAGATAACGGGGAGCTGTTTTTT.

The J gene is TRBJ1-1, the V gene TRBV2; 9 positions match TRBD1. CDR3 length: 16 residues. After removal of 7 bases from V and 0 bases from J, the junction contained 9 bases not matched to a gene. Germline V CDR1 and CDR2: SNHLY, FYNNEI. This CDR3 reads CASKPRGQGLNTEAFF. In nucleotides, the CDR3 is TGTGCCAGCAAACCTAGAGGACAGGGGTTGAACACTGAAGCTTTCTTT.

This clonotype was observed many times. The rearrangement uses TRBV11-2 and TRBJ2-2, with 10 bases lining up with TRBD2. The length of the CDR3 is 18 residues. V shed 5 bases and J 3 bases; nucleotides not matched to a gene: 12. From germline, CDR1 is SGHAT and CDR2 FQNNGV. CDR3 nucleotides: TGTGCCAGCAGCGGAGAGACACTAGCGGGGCCCGACACCGGGGAGCTGTTTTTT. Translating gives CASSGETLAGPDTGELFF.

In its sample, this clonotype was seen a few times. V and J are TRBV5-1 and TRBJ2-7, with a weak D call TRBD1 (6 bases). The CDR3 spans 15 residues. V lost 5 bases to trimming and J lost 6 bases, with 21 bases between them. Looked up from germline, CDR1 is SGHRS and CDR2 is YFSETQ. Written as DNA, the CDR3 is TGCGCCAGCAGTTGGACAGACCTTCGAGGGAGCGAGCAGTACTTC. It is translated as CASSWTDLRGSEQYF.

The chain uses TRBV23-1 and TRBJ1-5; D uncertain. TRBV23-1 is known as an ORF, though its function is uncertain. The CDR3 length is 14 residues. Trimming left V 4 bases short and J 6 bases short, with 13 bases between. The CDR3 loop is CASSLISHCQPQHF. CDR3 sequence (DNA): TGCGCCAGCAGTCTAATTTCACATTGTCAGCCCCAGCATTTT.

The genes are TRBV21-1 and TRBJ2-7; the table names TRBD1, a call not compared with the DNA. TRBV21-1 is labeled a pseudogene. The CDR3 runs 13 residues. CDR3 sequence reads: CATRTGYYYEQYF. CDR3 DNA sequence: TGTGCCACCCGGACAGGATATTATTACGAGCAGTACTTC.

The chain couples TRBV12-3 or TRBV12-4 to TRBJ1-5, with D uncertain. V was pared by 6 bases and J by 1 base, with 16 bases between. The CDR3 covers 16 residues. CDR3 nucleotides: TGTGCCAGCAGACCCGACGGGGAGATAAGCAATCAGCCCCAGCATTTT. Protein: CASRPDGEISNQPQHF.

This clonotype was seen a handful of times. The CDR3 coding sequence is TGTGCCAGCAGGTCTTACTCCTACGAGCAGTACTTC. This encodes CASRSYSYEQYF. The chain links TRBV2 to TRBJ2-7; D is undetermined. Germline V gives CDR1 SNHLY, CDR2 FYNNEI. The CDR3 runs to 12 residues. Trimming cost V 6 bases and J 0 bases, with 6 bases left between them.

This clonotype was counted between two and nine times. CDR3 protein: CSARDTGSGLAGDEQYF. The CDR3 DNA reads TGCAGTGCTAGAGATACGGGTAGCGGGCTAGCGGGTGACGAGCAGTACTTC. The V call is TRBV20-1, the J call TRBJ2-7; 8 positions agree with TRBD2. Germline V lookup: CDR1 DFQATT, CDR2 SNEGSKA (reference sequence). After removal of 0 bases from V and 5 bases from J, the junction contained 15 bases not matched to a gene. The CDR3 consists of 17 residues.

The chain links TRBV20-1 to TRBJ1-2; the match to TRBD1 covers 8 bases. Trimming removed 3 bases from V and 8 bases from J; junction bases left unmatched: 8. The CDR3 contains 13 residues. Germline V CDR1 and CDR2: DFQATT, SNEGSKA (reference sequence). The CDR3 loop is CSASDRGARGYTF. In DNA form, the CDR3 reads TGCAGTGCTAGTGACAGGGGCGCGAGGGGCTACACCTTC.

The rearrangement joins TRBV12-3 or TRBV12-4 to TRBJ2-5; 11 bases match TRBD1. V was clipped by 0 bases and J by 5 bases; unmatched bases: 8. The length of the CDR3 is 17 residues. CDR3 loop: CASSLAGGQGAWETQYF. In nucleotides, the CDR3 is TGTGCCAGCAGTTTAGCGGGAGGACAGGGGGCGTGGGAGACCCAGTACTTC.

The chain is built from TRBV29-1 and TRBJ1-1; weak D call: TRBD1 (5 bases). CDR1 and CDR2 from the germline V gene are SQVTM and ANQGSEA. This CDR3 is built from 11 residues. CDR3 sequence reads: CIPVYGGLAFF. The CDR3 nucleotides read TGCATACCTGTTTACGGGGGGTTGGCTTTCTTT.

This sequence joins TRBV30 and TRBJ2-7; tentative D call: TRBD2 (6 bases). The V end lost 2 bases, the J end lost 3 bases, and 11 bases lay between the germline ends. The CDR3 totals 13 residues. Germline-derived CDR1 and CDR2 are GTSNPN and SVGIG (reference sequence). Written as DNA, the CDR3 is TGTGCCTGGAGTACATCCGGGAGCTACGAGCAGTACTTC. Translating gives CAWSTSGSYEQYF. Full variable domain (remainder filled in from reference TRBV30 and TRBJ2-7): SQTIHQWPATLVQPVGSPLSLECTVEGTSNPNLYWYRQAAGRGLQLLFYSVGIGQISSEVPQNLSASRPQDRQFILSSKKLLLSDSGFYLCAWSTSGSYEQYFGPGTRLTVT.